This T cell receptor (beta chain) was identified in a study of T cells after yellow fever vaccination. Study-wide results and limits: Most clones from primary vaccination were detected again post-booster (about 95% CD4, more than 85% CD8).

Generation of TCR cDNA used 5'RACE template switching (which added a universal primer site and UMIs). One entry per CDR3 protein results from TCRdb running MiXCR on the 5' RACE reads. The top ten hold 15% to 20% of the sample, which has 300,000 to 400,000 distinct CDR3 sequences, over 8% seen once. This clonotype has just one count. Its antigen is undetermined. V gave up 6 bases and J gave up 8 bases, with 14 bases separating them. Per germline, CDR1 LNHDA and CDR2 SQIVND (reference sequence). The CDR3 is 14 residues long. The TCR originated in a man between 18 and 35 years old who received the YFV17D yellow fever vaccine. Here the sequenced sample was PBMCs, taken on the day of the first yellow fever vaccination. The chain is built from TRBV19 and TRBJ1-6; maybe TRBD1 (6 bases). The CDR3 DNA follows: TGTGCCAGTAGGTTACAGGGATCGGATTCACCCCTCCACTTT. Its protein product is CASRLQGSDSPLHF.